This T cell receptor (beta chain) was profiled in a study of neoadjuvant anti-PD-1 for oral cavity cancer (dated by TCRdb to the early 2020s). At the level of the whole study: Before curative-intent surgical resection, most patients were given three to four biweekly doses of nivolumab at 3 mg/kg. Patients without progression received a fourth nivolumab dose around day 43 and underwent definitive surgical resection on days 50-56. Patients with complete response, partial response or stable disease by RECIST 1.1 were defined as responders, whereas patients with progression were defined as non-responders. The parent correlative cohort included under 15 patients, with an approximately 33% response rate. Here is what the overall study found, with its caveats: The TCR analyses had only three patients in each response group, and the authors called for validation in larger cohorts. Higher pretreatment blood Treg/Th17 ratios correlated with higher pretreatment blood TCRbeta clonality and lower post-treatment tumor TCRbeta clonality. After neoadjuvant nivolumab, T cell clonality (Gini index) in PBMCs was significantly higher in non-responders than in responders.

For deep sequencing, PBMC libraries mostly used roughly 470 ng of input genomic DNA, with six replicates for each sample. The immunoSEQ hsTCRbeta kit was used to prepare TCRbeta libraries, following the manufacturer's instructions. An Illumina NovaSeq 6000 S4 flow cell was used to sequence the final libraries, which had first been combined to 3 nM. Per the source publication's procedure: The immunoSEQ Analyzer handled quality control and preprocessing of the raw data. The analysis was restricted to productive rearrangements, with each unique CDR3 amino acid sequence defining a clonotype. Repertoire clonality was estimated as the Gini-Simpson index, which was calculated using the R package tcR. Student's t test was used to compare Gini indices, and Pearson correlation was used to assess associations with tumor size change. The immuneACCESS repertoire file appears here via TCRdb, limited to in-frame rearrangements. These files lack a portion of the clones; in checked studies, under half of the deficit traces to unresolved V genes, and the cause of the others is not known. V and J calls and clone size follow that table, whereas D and trimming were derived from the DNA. The sample profile shows 17,000 or so clones; approximately 70% of them were found once. Of the sample, roughly 2.6% falls within the top ten clones.

Regarding this clone: Its antigen is unknown. No base qualities exist here, and no much larger clone lies one base off it.

The time point label on this specimen signifies: before neoadjuvant nivolumab. Patients were newly diagnosed with stage II-IVA oral cavity squamous cell carcinoma and had received no prior systemic or radiation treatment. The cohort was made up of patients with locally advanced, HPV-negative oral cavity squamous cell carcinoma. No culture maintenance or expansion was done, as the peripheral blood mononuclear cells went straight to analysis. The samples were drawn from a longitudinal correlative study tied to a single-arm phase II trial testing neoadjuvant nivolumab in oral cavity squamous cell carcinoma. Genomic DNA-based TCRbeta sequencing was performed on subject-matched pre- and post-treatment PBMCs and tumors from three responders and three non-responders. Peripheral blood mononuclear cells were collected once before nivolumab treatment and again after treatment, at the time of surgery. The Maxwell RSC DNA from Cells kit was used to extract genomic DNA from PBMCs.

Specimen: PBMCs, collected before nivolumab (anti-PD-1) treatment. The receptor's source is a person aged 40 to 85 with oral cavity squamous cell carcinoma.

The DNA sequence is as follows: TGTGCCAGCAGCTCGAGTCGACAGGGGTCCTACAATGAGCAGTTCTTC. It specifies CASSSSRQGSYNEQFF. The chain uses TRBV11-3 and TRBJ2-1; the junction holds 8 bases that match TRBD1. The CDR3, from cysteine to phenylalanine, totals 16 residues. CDR3 DNA is the only sequence kept; it has 48 bases, read in frame from the first base. After removal of 4 bases from V and 1 base from J, the junction retains 6 bases not matched to a gene. The germline V gene encodes CDR1 SGHNT and CDR2 YENEEA.